The text below deals with one T cell receptor (beta chain). One junction end disagrees with the germline gene, perhaps due to a read error. These data belong to a study of CD8+CD57+ T cells in acquired aplastic anemia. Germline CDR1 WSHSY, CDR2 SAAADI. The CDR3 runs 15 residues. TCR beta VDJ and CDR3 profiling used genomic DNA as template. MiXCR, applied by TCRdb to the reads, yields one record per CDR3 protein. Here the sample spans about 180,000 distinct CDR3 sequences, about half being singletons. The specimen sequenced was sorted CD4+, CD8+, or CD8+CD57+ T cells (not recorded which) from PBMCs. The TCR comes from a human donor in good health. The rearrangement joins TRBV10-2 to TRBJ1-1; maybe TRBD1 (6 bases). CDR3 protein: CASSDSGPGATEAFF. The DNA for the CDR3 is TGCGCCAGCAGTGACTCGGGGCCAGGGGCCACTGAGGCTTTCTTT.